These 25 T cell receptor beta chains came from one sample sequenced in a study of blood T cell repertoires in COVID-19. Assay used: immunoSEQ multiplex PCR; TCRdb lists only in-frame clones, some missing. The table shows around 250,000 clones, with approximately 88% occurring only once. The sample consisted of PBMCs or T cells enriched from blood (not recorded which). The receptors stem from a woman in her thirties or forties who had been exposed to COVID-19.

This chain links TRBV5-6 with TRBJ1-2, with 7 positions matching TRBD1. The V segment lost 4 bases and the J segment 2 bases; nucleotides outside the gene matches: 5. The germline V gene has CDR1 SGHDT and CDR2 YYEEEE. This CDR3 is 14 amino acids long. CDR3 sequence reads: CASSPLTGNYGYTF. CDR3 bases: TGTGCCAGCAGCCCATTGACAGGGAACTATGGCTACACCTTC.

The CDR3 here is CASSPGTSGTYNEQFF. CDR3 sequence (DNA): TGTGCCAGCTCACCCGGGACTAGCGGCACCTACAATGAGCAGTTCTTC. V and J are TRBV18 and TRBJ2-1; 11 nucleotides align to TRBD2. This CDR3 contains 16 residues. The germline gives CDR1 KGHSH, CDR2 LQKENI. Trimming removed 3 bases from V and 2 bases from J; junction bases left unmatched: 3.

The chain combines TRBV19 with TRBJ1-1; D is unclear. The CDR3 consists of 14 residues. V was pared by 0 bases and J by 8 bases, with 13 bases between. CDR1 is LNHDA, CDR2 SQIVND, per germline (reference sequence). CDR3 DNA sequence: TGTGCCAGTAGTATAGATAAGGAGGTGACAGAAGCTTTCTTT. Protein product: CASSIDKEVTEAFF.

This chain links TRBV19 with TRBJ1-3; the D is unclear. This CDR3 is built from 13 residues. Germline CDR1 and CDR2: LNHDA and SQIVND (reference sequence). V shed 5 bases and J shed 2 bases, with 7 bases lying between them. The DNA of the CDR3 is TGTGCCAGTAGTCACGGTACTGGAAACACCATATATTTT. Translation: CASSHGTGNTIYF.

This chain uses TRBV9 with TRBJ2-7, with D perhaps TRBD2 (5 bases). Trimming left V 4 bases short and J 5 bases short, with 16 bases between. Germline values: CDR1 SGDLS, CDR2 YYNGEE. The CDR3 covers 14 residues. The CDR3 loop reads CASSLGGFFDEQYF. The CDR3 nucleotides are TGTGCCAGCAGCCTTGGAGGATTCTTCGACGAGCAGTACTTC.

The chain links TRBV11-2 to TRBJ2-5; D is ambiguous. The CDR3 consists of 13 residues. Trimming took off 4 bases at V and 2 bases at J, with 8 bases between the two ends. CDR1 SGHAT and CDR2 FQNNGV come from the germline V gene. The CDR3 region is CASSSSTQETQYF. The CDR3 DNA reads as TGTGCCAGCAGCTCTTCGACTCAAGAGACCCAGTACTTC.

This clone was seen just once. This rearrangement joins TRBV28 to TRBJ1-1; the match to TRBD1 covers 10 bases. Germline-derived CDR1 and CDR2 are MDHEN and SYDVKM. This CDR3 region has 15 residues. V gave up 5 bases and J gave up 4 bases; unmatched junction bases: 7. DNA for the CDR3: TGTGCCAGCAGTATGGGACAGGGGAGGGGCACTGAAGCTTTCTTT. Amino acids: CASSMGQGRGTEAFF.

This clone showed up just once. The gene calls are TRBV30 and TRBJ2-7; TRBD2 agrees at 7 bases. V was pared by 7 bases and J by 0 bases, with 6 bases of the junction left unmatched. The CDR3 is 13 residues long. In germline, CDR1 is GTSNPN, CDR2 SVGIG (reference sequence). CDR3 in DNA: TGTGCCTCTTTGACGGGGGGCTCCTACGAGCAGTACTTC. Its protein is CASLTGGSYEQYF.

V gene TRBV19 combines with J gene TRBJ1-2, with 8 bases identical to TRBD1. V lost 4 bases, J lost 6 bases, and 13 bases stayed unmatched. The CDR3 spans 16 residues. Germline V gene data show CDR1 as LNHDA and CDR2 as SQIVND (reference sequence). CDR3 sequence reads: CASSRTGRPDLDGYTF. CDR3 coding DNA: TGTGCCAGTAGTAGGACAGGGCGGCCCGATCTCGATGGCTACACCTTC.

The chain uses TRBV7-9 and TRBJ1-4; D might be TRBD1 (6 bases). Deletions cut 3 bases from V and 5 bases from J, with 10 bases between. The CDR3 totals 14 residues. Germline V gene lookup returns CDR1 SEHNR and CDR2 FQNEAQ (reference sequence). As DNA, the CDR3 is TGTGCCAGCAGCTTTGGGGGCGGGAATGAAAAACTGTTTTTT. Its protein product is CASSFGGGNEKLFF.

Here the CDR3 reads CASSPGGRNQPQHF. CDR3 in DNA: TGTGCCAGCAGTCCAGGGGGCAGAAATCAGCCCCAGCATTTT. The V gene is TRBV5-6, the J gene TRBJ1-5, with TRBD1 matching over 8 bases. Per germline, CDR1 SGHDT and CDR2 YYEEEE. This CDR3 region has 14 residues. The junction had 5 bases not matched to a gene; V was cut back by 5 bases and J by 4 bases.

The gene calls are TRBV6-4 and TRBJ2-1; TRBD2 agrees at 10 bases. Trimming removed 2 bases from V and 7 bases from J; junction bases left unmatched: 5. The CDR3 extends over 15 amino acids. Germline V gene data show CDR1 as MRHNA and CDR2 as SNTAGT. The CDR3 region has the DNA TGTGCCAGCAGTGACGCGGGACTAGCGAATAATGAGCAGTTCTTC. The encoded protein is CASSDAGLANNEQFF.

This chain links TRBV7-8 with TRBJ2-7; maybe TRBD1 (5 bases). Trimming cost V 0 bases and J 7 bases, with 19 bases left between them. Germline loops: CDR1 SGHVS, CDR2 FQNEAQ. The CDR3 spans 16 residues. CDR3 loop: CASSLAPRGSQGEQYV. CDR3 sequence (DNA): TGTGCCAGCAGCTTAGCGCCTAGGGGCAGCCAAGGTGAGCAGTACGTC.

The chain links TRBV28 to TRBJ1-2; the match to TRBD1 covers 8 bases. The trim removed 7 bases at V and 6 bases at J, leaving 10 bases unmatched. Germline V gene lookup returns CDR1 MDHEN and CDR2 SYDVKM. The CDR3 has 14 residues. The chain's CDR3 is CASNPTGVEDGYTF. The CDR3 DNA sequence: TGTGCCAGCAACCCGACAGGGGTGGAGGATGGCTACACCTTC.

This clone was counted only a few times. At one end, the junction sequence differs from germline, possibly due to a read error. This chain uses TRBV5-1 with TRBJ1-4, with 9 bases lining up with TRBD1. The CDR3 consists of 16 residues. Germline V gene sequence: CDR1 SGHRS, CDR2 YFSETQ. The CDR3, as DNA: TGTGCCAGCAGCTTGGAGGGGACAGGGAGGGGTGAAAAACTGTTTTTT. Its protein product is CASSLEGTGRGEKLFF.

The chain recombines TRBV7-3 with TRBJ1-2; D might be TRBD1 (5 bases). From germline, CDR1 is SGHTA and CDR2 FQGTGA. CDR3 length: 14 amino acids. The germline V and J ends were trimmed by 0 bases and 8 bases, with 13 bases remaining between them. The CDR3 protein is CASSLTSGISGYTF. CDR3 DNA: TGTGCCAGCAGCTTAACTTCAGGGATTTCGGGCTACACCTTC.

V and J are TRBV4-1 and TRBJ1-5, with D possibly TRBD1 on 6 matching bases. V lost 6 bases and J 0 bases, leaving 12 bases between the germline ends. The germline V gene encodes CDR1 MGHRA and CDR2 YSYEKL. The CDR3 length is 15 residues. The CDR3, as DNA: TGCGCCAGCAGTCTACAGGGCGATAGCAATCAGCCCCAGCATTTT. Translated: CASSLQGDSNQPQHF.

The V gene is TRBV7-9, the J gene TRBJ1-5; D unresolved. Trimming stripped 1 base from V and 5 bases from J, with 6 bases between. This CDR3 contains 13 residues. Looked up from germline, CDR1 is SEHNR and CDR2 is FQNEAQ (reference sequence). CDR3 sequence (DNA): TGTGCCAGCAGCTTAGAACGAGATCAGCCCCAGCATTTT. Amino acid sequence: CASSLERDQPQHF.

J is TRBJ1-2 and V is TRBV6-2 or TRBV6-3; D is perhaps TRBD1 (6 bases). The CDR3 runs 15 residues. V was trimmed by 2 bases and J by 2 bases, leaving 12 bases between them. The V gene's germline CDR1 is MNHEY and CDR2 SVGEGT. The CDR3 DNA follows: TGTGCCAGCAGTTACAGGGGGGGAAGAAACTATGGCTACACCTTC. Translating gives CASSYRGGRNYGYTF.

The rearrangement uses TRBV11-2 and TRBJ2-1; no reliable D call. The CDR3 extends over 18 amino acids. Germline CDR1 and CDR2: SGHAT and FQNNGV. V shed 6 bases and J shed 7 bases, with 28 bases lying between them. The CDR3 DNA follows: TGTGCCAGCAGTTACCAACCAAAATCTCATCTGGGCCCAAATGAGCAGTTCTTC. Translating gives CASSYQPKSHLGPNEQFF.

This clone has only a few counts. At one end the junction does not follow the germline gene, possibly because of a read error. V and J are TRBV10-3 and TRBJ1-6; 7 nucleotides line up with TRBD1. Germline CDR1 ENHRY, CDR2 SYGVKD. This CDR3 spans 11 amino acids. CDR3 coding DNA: TGTGCCATCGGACCCTTAAGGGGGCACCTCTTT. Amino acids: CAIGPLRGHLF.

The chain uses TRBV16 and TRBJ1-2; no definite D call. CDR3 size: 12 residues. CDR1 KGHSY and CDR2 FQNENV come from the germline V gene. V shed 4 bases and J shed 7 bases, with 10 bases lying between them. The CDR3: CASSPRVSGYTF. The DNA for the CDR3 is TGTGCCAGCAGCCCCCGGGTGAGTGGCTACACCTTC.

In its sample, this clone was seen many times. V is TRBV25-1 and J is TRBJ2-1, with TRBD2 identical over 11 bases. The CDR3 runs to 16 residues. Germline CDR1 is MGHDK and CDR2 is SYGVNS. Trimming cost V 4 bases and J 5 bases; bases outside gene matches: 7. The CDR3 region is CASSGKTSGDDNEQFF. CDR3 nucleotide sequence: TGTGCCAGCAGTGGGAAGACTAGCGGGGATGACAATGAGCAGTTCTTC.

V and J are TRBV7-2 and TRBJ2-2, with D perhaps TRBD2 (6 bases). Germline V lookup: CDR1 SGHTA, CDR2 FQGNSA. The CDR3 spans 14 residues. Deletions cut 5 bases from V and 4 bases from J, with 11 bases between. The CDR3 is CASSLTRGTGELFF. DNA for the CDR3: TGTGCCAGCAGCCTTACGCGGGGCACCGGGGAGCTGTTTTTT.

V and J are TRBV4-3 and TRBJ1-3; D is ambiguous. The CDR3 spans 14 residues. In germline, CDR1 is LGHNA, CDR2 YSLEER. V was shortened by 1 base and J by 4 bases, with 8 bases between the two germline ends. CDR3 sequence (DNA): TGCGCCAGCAGCCAAGTCGCTGCGGGAAACACCATATATTTT. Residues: CASSQVAAGNTIYF.